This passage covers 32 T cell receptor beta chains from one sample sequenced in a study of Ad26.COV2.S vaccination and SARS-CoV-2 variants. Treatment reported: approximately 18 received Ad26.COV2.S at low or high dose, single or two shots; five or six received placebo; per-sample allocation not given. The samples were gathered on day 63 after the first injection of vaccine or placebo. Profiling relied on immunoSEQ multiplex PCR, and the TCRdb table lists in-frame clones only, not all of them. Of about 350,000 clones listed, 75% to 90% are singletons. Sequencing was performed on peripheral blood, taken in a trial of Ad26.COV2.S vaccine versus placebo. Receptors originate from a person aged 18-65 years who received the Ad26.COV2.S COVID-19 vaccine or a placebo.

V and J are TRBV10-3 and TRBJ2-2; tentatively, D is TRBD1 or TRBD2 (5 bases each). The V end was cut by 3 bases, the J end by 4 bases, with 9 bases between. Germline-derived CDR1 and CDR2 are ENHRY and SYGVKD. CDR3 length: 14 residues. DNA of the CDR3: TGTGCCATCAGTGATGGGACCGTCACCGGGGAGCTGTTTTTT. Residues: CAISDGTVTGELFF.

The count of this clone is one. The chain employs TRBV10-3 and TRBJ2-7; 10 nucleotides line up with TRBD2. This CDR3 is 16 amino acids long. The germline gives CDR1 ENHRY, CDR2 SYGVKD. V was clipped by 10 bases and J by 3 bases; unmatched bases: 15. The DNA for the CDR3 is TGTGCCACCCAAGGTGAGACCGGGACTAGCGTCTACGAGCAGTACTTC. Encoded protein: CATQGETGTSVYEQYF.

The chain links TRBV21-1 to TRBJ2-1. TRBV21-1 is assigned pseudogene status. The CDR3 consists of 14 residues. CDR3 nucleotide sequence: TGTGCCAGCAGCCCGAAGTCGGTGGGGAATGAGCAGTTCTTC. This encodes CASSPKSVGNEQFF.

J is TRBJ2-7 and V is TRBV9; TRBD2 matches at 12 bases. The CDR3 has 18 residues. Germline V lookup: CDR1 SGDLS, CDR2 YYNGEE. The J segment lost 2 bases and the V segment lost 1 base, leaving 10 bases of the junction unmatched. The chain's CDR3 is CASSVSSGLAGPPYEQYF. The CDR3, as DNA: TGTGCCAGCAGCGTATCCTCCGGACTAGCGGGACCACCCTACGAGCAGTACTTC.

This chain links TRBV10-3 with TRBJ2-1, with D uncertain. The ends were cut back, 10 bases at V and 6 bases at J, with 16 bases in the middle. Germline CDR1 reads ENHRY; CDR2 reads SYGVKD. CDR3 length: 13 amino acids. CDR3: CATATTQRNEQFF. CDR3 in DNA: TGTGCCACCGCGACGACGCAGCGCAATGAGCAGTTCTTC.

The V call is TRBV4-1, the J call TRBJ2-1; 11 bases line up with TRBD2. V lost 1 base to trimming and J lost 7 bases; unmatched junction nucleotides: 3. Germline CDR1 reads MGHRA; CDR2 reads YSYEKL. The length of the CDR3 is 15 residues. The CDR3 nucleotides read TGCGCCAGCAGCCAAGGACTAGCGGGGAGAAATGAGCAGTTCTTC. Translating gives CASSQGLAGRNEQFF.

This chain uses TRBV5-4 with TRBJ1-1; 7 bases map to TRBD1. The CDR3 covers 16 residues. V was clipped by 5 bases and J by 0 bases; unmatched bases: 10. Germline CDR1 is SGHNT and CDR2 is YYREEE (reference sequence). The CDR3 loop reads CASSSGQAYMNTEAFF. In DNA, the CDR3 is TGTGCCAGCAGTTCAGGACAGGCCTACATGAACACTGAAGCTTTCTTT.

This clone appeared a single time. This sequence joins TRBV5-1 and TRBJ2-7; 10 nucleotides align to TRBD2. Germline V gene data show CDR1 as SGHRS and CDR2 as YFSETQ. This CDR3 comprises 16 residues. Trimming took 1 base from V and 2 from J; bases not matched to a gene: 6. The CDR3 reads CASSLWASGRAYEQYF. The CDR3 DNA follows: TGCGCCAGCAGCTTGTGGGCTAGCGGGAGAGCCTACGAGCAGTACTTC.

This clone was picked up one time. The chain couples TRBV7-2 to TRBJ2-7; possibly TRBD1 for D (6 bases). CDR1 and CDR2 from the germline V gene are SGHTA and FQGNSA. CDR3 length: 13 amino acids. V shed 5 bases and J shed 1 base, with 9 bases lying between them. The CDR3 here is CASSTGTSYEQYF. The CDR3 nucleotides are TGTGCCAGCAGCACCGGGACATCCTACGAGCAGTACTTC.

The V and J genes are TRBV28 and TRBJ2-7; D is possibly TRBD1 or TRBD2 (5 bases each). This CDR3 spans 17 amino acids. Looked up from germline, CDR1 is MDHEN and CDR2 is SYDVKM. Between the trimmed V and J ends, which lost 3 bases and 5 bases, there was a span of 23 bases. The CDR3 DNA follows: TGTGCCAGCAGTTTCCCTCGAGGAGGCAGGGTAGGGAACGAGCAGTACTTC. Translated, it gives CASSFPRGGRVGNEQYF. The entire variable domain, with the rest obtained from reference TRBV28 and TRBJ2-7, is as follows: DVKVTQSSRYLVKRTGEKVFLECVQDMDHENMFWYRQDPGLGLRLIYFSYDVKMKEKGDIPEGYSVSREKKERFSLILESASTNQTSMYLCASSFPRGGRVGNEQYFGPGTRLTVT.

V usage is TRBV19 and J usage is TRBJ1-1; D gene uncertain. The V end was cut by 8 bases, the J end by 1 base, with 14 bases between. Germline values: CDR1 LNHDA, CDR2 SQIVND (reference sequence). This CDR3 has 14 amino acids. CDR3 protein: CASEQSGTNTEAFF. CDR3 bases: TGTGCCAGTGAACAGAGCGGTACGAACACTGAAGCTTTCTTT.

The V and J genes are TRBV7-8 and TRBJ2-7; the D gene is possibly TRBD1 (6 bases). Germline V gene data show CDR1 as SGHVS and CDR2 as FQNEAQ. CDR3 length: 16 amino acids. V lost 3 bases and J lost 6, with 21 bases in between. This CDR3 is CASSFRSGSIRGEQYF. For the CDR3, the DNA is TGTGCCAGCAGCTTCCGTTCGGGCTCAATCAGGGGCGAGCAGTACTTC.

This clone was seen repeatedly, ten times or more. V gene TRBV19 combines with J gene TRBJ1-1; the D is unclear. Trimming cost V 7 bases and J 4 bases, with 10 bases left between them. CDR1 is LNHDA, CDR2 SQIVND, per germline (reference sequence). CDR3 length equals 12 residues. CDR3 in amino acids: CASTTGLTEAFF. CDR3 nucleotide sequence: TGTGCCAGTACTACTGGGCTCACTGAAGCTTTCTTT. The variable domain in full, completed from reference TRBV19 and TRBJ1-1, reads DGGITQSPKYLFRKEGQNVTLSCEQNLNHDAMYWYRQDPGQGLRLIYYSQIVNDFQKGDIAEGYSVSREKKESFPLTVTSAQKNPTAFYLCASTTGLTEAFFGQGTRLTVV.

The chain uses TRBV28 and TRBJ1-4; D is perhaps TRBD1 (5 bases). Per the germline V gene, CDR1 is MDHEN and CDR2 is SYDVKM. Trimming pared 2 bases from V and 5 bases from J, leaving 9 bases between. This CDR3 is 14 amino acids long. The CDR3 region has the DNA TGTGCCAGCAGTTTACCGGGGGAAAATGAAAAACTGTTTTTT. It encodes CASSLPGENEKLFF. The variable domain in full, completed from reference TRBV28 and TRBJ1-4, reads DVKVTQSSRYLVKRTGEKVFLECVQDMDHENMFWYRQDPGLGLRLIYFSYDVKMKEKGDIPEGYSVSREKKERFSLILESASTNQTSMYLCASSLPGENEKLFFGSGTQLSVL.

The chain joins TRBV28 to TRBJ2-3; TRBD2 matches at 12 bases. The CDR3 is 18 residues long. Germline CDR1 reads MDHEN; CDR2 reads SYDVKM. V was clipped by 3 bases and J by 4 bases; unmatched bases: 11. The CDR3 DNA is TGTGCCAGCAGTTTGGCTAGCGGGGGGGGCCTTCTAGCAGATACGCAGTATTTT. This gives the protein CASSLASGGGLLADTQYF.

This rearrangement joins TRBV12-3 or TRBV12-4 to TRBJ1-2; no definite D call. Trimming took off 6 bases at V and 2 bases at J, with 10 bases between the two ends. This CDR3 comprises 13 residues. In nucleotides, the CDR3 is TGTGCCAGCAGCCCACAGACGAACTATGGCTACACCTTC. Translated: CASSPQTNYGYTF.

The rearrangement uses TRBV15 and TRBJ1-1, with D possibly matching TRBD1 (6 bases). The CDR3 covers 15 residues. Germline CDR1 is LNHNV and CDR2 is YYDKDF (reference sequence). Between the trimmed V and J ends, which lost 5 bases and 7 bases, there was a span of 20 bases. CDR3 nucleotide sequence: TGTGCCACCAGCCATGTTGTGGACAGCAGGAATGAAGCTTTCTTT. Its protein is CATSHVVDSRNEAFF.

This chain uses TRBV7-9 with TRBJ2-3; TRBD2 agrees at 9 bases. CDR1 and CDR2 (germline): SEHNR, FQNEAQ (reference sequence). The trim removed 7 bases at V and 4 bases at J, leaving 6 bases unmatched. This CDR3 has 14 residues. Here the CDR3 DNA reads TGTGCCAGCAACGCGGGAGGGTCCCCAGATACGCAGTATTTT. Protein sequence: CASNAGGSPDTQYF.

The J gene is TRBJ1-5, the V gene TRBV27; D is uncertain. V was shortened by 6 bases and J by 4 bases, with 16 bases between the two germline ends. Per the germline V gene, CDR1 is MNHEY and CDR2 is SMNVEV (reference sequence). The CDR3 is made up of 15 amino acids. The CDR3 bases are TGTGCCAGCAGAACTTCCCAGGCAACTAATCAGCCCCAGCATTTT. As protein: CASRTSQATNQPQHF.

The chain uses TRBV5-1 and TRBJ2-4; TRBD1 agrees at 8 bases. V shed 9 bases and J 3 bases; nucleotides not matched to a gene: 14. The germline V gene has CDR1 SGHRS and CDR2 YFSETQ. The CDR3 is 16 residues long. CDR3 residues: CATNLSGQGVKNIQYF. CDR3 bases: TGCGCCACCAACTTATCTGGACAGGGTGTCAAAAACATTCAGTACTTC.

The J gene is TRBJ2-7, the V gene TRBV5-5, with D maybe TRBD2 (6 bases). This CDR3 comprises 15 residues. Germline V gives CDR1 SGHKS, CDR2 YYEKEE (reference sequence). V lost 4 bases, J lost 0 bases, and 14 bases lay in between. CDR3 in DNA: TGTGCCAGCAGCCGCGCGGGGAGTTTCTCCTACGAGCAGTACTTC. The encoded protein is CASSRAGSFSYEQYF.

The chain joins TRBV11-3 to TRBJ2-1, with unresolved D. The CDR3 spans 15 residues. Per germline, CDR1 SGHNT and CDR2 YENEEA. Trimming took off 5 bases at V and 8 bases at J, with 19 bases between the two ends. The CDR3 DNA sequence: TGTGCCAGCAGCCTTGGTCGGGTACCTGCGGATGAGCAGTTCTTC. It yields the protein CASSLGRVPADEQFF.

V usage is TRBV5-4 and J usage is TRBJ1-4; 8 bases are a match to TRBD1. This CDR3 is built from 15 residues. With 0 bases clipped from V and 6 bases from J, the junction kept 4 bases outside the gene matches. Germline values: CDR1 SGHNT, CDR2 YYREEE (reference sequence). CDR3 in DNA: TGTGCCAGCAGCTTGGACGGGACAGGTGATGAAAAACTGTTTTTT. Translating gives CASSLDGTGDEKLFF.

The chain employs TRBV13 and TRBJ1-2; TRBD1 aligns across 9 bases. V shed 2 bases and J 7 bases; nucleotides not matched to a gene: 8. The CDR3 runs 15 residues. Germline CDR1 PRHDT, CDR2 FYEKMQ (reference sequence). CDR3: CASSLRETGGGGYTF. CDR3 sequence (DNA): TGTGCCAGCAGCTTAAGGGAGACAGGGGGTGGTGGCTACACCTTC.

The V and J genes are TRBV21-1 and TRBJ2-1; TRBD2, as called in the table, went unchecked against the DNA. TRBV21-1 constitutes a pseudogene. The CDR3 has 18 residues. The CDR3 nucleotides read TGTGCCAGCAGCAAACAGGTTAGGGAAAATACTAGCGGCAATGAGCAGTTCTTC. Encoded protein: CASSKQVRENTSGNEQFF.

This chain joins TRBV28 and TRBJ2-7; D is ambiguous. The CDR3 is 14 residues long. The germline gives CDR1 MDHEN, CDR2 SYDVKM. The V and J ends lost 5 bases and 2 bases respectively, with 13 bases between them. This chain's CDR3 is CASSTRAKTYEQYF. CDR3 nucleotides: TGTGCCAGCAGTACAAGGGCGAAAACCTACGAGCAGTACTTC.

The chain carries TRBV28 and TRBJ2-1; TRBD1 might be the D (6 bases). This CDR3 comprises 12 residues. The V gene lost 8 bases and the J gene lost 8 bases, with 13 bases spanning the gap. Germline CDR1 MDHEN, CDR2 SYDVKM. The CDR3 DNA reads TGTGCCAGCTCACGGGACACCGATGAGCAGTTCTTC. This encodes CASSRDTDEQFF.

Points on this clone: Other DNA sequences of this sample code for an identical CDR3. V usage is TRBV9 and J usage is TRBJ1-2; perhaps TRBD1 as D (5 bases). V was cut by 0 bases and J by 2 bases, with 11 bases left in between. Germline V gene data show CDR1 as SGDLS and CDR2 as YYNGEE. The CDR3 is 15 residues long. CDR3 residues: CASSVDGAGNYGYTF. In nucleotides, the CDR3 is TGTGCCAGCAGCGTAGACGGGGCGGGGAACTATGGCTACACCTTC.

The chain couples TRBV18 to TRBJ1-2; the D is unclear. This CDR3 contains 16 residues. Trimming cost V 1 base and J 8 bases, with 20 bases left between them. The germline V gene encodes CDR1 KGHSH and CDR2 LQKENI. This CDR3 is CASSPQAGKGNGGYTF. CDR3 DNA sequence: TGTGCCAGCTCACCACAAGCAGGCAAGGGAAACGGCGGCTACACCTTC.

The CDR3 nucleotides are TGTGCCAGTAGTATTACTAGCGGGACCGCCCCCTACGAGCAGTACTTC. Translated: CASSITSGTAPYEQYF. J is TRBJ2-7 and V is TRBV19, with 10 bases lining up with TRBD2. Trimming took 3 bases from V and 2 from J; bases not matched to a gene: 7. CDR1 is LNHDA and CDR2 is SQIVND in the germline V gene (reference sequence). The CDR3 covers 16 residues.

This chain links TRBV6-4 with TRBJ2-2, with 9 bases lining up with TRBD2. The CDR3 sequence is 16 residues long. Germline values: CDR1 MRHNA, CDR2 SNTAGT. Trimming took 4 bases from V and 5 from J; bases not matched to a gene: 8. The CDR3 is CASSARAGLATGELFF. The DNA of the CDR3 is TGTGCCAGCAGTGCCAGGGCGGGACTAGCAACCGGGGAGCTGTTTTTT.

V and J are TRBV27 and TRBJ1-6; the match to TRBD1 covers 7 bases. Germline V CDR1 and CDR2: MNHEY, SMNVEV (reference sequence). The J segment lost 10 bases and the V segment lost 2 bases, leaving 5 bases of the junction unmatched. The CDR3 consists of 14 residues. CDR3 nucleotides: TGTGCCAGCAGTTTAGGGGGACAGAACTCACCCCTCCACTTT. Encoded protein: CASSLGGQNSPLHF.